These 18 T cell receptor beta chains originate from one sample sequenced in a study of blood T cell repertoires in COVID-19. The protocol was immunoSEQ multiplex PCR, while the TCRdb copy is restricted to in-frame clones and leaves out a portion. The sample carries around 150,000 clones, 65% to 90% recorded once. Sequenced: peripheral blood. The receptor set was obtained from a man between 60 and 75 years old with acute or convalescent COVID-19.

The rearrangement joins TRBV4-2 to TRBJ1-5; no clear D gene. The CDR3 runs 14 residues. Germline CDR1 LGHNA, CDR2 YNFKEQ. V lost 1 base, J lost 5 bases, and 9 bases lay in between. Here the CDR3 reads CASSQGAPYQPQHF. The CDR3 coding sequence is TGTGCCAGCAGCCAAGGAGCACCTTATCAGCCCCAGCATTTT.

V and J are TRBV5-1 and TRBJ1-4; TRBD1 agrees at 7 bases. This CDR3 spans 15 amino acids. V lost 2 bases, J lost 0 bases, and 1 base stayed unmatched. CDR1 and CDR2 from the germline V gene are SGHRS and YFSETQ. The CDR3 reads CASSFGTATNEKLFF. In nucleotides, the CDR3 is TGCGCCAGCAGCTTCGGGACAGCAACTAATGAAAAACTGTTTTTT. Based on the CDR3 plus reference TRBV5-1 and TRBJ1-4, the full variable domain is KAGVTQTPRYLIKTRGQQVTLSCSPISGHRSVSWYQQTPGQGLQFLFEYFSETQRNKGNFPGRFSGRQFSNSRSEMNVSTLELGDSALYLCASSFGTATNEKLFFGSGTQLSVL.

This chain joins TRBV11-2 and TRBJ1-2; D is unresolved. The CDR3 totals 13 residues. Germline CDR1 SGHAT, CDR2 FQNNGV. Trimming took 2 bases from V and 4 from J, leaving 8 bases between them. CDR3 region: CASSLIQSYGYTF. Here the CDR3 DNA reads TGTGCCAGCAGCTTAATACAGAGCTATGGCTACACCTTC.

The chain is built from TRBV5-6 and TRBJ2-3, with 10 positions matching TRBD2. CDR3 length: 17 residues. CDR1 is SGHDT and CDR2 is YYEEEE in the germline V gene. The junction had 8 bases not matched to a gene; V was cut back by 2 bases and J by 2 bases. CDR3 residues: CASSLLAGMFLTDTQYF. The CDR3 nucleotides read TGTGCCAGCAGCTTACTAGCGGGGATGTTCCTCACAGATACGCAGTATTTT.

The CDR3 nucleotides are TGTGCCATCAGCTCCGGGGGGGGCACGGAGACCCAGTACTTC. Translating gives CAISSGGGTETQYF. The V call is TRBV10-3, the J call TRBJ2-5; TRBD2 matches 8 bases. Germline values: CDR1 ENHRY, CDR2 SYGVKD. The CDR3 spans 14 residues. Trimming at V came to 6 bases and at J to 5 bases, leaving 8 bases not matched to a gene.

The V gene is TRBV4-1, the J gene TRBJ2-5; D might be TRBD2 (6 bases). The germline V gene has CDR1 MGHRA and CDR2 YSYEKL. This CDR3 spans 16 amino acids. V lost 2 bases and J lost 2, with 15 bases in between. CDR3 amino acids: CASSQLLATAQETQYF. CDR3 coding DNA: TGCGCCAGCAGCCAACTCCTAGCGACAGCTCAAGAGACCCAGTACTTC.

This sequence joins TRBV2 and TRBJ2-1; the D is unclear. The CDR3 loop spans 12 amino acids. The V and J ends lost 4 bases and 7 bases respectively, with 8 bases between them. Germline assignment: CDR1 SNHLY and CDR2 FYNNEI. The CDR3 is CASSVAANEQFF. The DNA of the CDR3 is TGTGCCAGCAGTGTTGCAGCGAATGAGCAGTTCTTC.

The chain links TRBV6-5 to TRBJ2-3, with 8 bases aligning to TRBD2. After removal of 2 bases from V and 3 bases from J, the junction contained 4 bases not matched to a gene. Germline CDR1 reads MNHEY; CDR2 reads SVGAGI. The CDR3 has 15 amino acids. CDR3 DNA sequence: TGTGCCAGCAGTTACAGTAGCGGGAATACAGATACGCAGTATTTT. This gives the protein CASSYSSGNTDTQYF.

This clone was observed a single time. This chain uses TRBV28 with TRBJ1-5; D unresolved. The CDR3 consists of 12 residues. From germline, CDR1 is MDHEN and CDR2 SYDVKM. Trimming stripped 2 bases from V and 6 bases from J, with 5 bases between. The CDR3 loop is CASSLASQPQHF. DNA for the CDR3: TGTGCCAGCAGTTTAGCGAGTCAGCCCCAGCATTTT. The full variable domain, with the rest looked up from reference TRBV28 and TRBJ1-5, is DVKVTQSSRYLVKRTGEKVFLECVQDMDHENMFWYRQDPGLGLRLIYFSYDVKMKEKGDIPEGYSVSREKKERFSLILESASTNQTSMYLCASSLASQPQHFGDGTRLSIL.

As regards this clone: Other nucleotide sequences from this sample produce the same CDR3. The J gene is TRBJ1-2, the V gene TRBV9; 8 bases are shared with TRBD1. There are 14 residues in the CDR3. Losses at the gene ends were 0 bases for V and 5 bases for J; bases not matched to a gene: 3. Germline CDR1 reads SGDLS; CDR2 reads YYNGEE. CDR3 in DNA: TGTGCCAGCAGCGTAGGGCAGGGGGCATATGGCTACACCTTC. Encoded protein: CASSVGQGAYGYTF.

V gene TRBV9 combines with J gene TRBJ2-2; TRBD1 might be the D (6 bases). V was cut by 4 bases and J by 5 bases, with 21 bases left in between. The CDR3 is 17 residues long. Per the germline V gene, CDR1 is SGDLS and CDR2 is YYNGEE. The CDR3 is CASSPQGVQGGTGELFF. CDR3 nucleotide sequence: TGTGCCAGCAGCCCCCAGGGCGTACAGGGTGGGACCGGGGAGCTGTTTTTT. Full variable domain (remainder filled in from reference TRBV9 and TRBJ2-2): DSGVTQTPKHLITATGQRVTLRCSPRSGDLSVYWYQQSLDQGLQFLIQYYNGEERAKGNILERFSAQQFPDLHSELNLSSLELGDSALYFCASSPQGVQGGTGELFFGEGSRLTVL.

V and J are TRBV28 and TRBJ2-1; 14 bases align to TRBD2. The CDR3 length is 15 residues. CDR1 is MDHEN and CDR2 is SYDVKM in the germline V gene. V shed 6 bases, J shed 10 bases, and the junction held 8 bases outside the gene matches. The CDR3 nucleotides read TGTGCCAGCAGCCCTGGGACTAGCGGGAGACGGGAGCAGTTCTTC. Protein product: CASSPGTSGRREQFF.

This clone was seen a few times. The CDR3 reads CATSDPAGLAGAFSYNEQFF. The CDR3 nucleotides read TGTGCCACCAGTGATCCCGCGGGACTAGCGGGAGCCTTCTCCTACAATGAGCAGTTCTTC. V is TRBV24-1 and J is TRBJ2-1, with 14 bases identical to TRBD2. The CDR3 spans 20 residues. Germline CDR1 reads KGHDR; CDR2 reads SFDVKD. After removal of 3 bases from V and 0 bases from J, the junction contained 9 bases not matched to a gene.

The J gene is TRBJ2-2, the V gene TRBV19, with a possible D match to TRBD1 (6 bases). The germline V and J ends were trimmed by 5 bases and 7 bases, with 14 bases remaining between them. The germline V gene has CDR1 LNHDA and CDR2 SQIVND (reference sequence). This CDR3 region has 14 residues. The CDR3 spells CASSAYRVNGELFF. The CDR3 nucleotides read TGTGCCAGTAGTGCCTACAGGGTTAACGGGGAGCTGTTTTTT.

The gene calls are TRBV29-1 and TRBJ1-2; TRBD1 is a possible D gene (6 bases). Trimming stripped 6 bases from V and 7 bases from J, with 18 bases between. CDR1 and CDR2 from the germline V gene are SQVTM and ANQGSEA. The CDR3 runs to 13 residues. CDR3 coding DNA: TGCAGCGTGCGACAGGAAGGAGTTACTGGCTACACCTTC. It yields the protein CSVRQEGVTGYTF.

A few counts support this clone. The chain is built from TRBV6-6 and TRBJ1-6; 10 nucleotides match TRBD1. CDR1 and CDR2 from the germline V gene are MNHNY and SVGAGI (reference sequence). J gave up 8 bases and V 6 bases, and 7 bases lay outside the gene matches. This CDR3 has 15 amino acids. CDR3 sequence: CASRSGTGDYSPLHF. The DNA of the CDR3 is TGTGCCAGCAGGTCAGGGACAGGGGACTATTCACCCCTCCACTTT.

This clone was seen just once. CDR3 amino acids: CTSSQGDLREGSGANVLTF. In DNA form, the CDR3 reads TGCACCAGCAGCCAAGGTGATTTGCGGGAGGGGTCTGGGGCCAACGTCCTGACTTTC. The chain uses TRBV1 and TRBJ2-6; the tabulated D call, TRBD2, remains unverified against the DNA. TRBV1 is deemed a pseudogene. The CDR3 covers 19 residues.

The V gene is TRBV7-6, the J gene TRBJ2-2; 8 bases fit TRBD2. CDR1 is SGHVS and CDR2 is FNYEAQ in the germline V gene. The V gene end was trimmed by 1 base and the J gene end by 1 base; junction bases not matched to a gene: 2. This CDR3 comprises 16 residues. CDR3 DNA: TGTGCCAGCAGCTTAGAACTAGCGGTGAACACCGGGGAGCTGTTTTTT. Protein: CASSLELAVNTGELFF. Supplemented by reference TRBV7-6 and TRBJ2-2, the full variable domain reads GAGVSQSPRYKVTKRGQDVALRCDPISGHVSLYWYRQALGQGPEFLTYFNYEAQQDKSGLPNDRFSAERPEGSISTLTIQRTEQRDSAMYRCASSLELAVNTGELFFGEGSRLTVL.